The 30 T cell receptor beta chains reported below all come from one sample, sequenced in a study of shared clonotypes between healthy human individuals. TCRdb's table, derived via immunoSEQ multiplex PCR, lists solely in-frame clones and lacks some. The sample records around 1.6 million clones, under 99% being singletons. The specimen was naive CD4+ T cells sorted from blood. Regarding subset: CD45RA+ positively selected. Source of these receptors: a man aged 25-45 years in good health.

The chain joins TRBV30 to TRBJ2-7; the match to TRBD2 covers 9 bases. The CDR3 is 16 amino acids. V trimming: 0 bases; J trimming: 6 bases; junction bases outside the gene matches: 12. Germline values: CDR1 GTSNPN, CDR2 SVGIG (reference sequence). The CDR3 loop is CAWSVYLAGIEVEQYF. The DNA for the CDR3 is TGTGCCTGGAGTGTATATCTAGCGGGAATCGAGGTCGAGCAGTACTTC. The full variable domain, with the rest looked up from reference TRBV30 and TRBJ2-7, is SQTIHQWPATLVQPVGSPLSLECTVEGTSNPNLYWYRQAAGRGLQLLFYSVGIGQISSEVPQNLSASRPQDRQFILSSKKLLLSDSGFYLCAWSVYLAGIEVEQYFGPGTRLTVT.

The chain links TRBV7-2 to TRBJ2-2; the D is unclear. CDR1 and CDR2 from the germline V gene are SGHTA and FQGNSA. There are 15 residues in the CDR3. V was shortened by 5 bases and J by 4 bases, with 14 bases between the two germline ends. Here the CDR3 reads CASSPTSVLTGELFF. CDR3 sequence (DNA): TGTGCCAGCAGCCCTACGAGTGTTCTCACCGGGGAGCTGTTTTTT.

The chain is built from TRBV30 and TRBJ2-5; 7 positions match TRBD2. The J segment lost 4 bases and the V segment lost 0 bases, leaving 8 bases of the junction unmatched. Looked up from germline, CDR1 is GTSNPN and CDR2 is SVGIG (reference sequence). The CDR3 sequence is 15 residues long. CDR3 residues: CAWSVQAGYGETQYF. Written as DNA, the CDR3 is TGTGCCTGGAGTGTTCAAGCGGGATATGGAGAGACCCAGTACTTC.

The rearrangement joins TRBV7-9 to TRBJ2-3; D is unclear. This CDR3 contains 14 residues. The ends were cut back, 0 bases at V and 6 bases at J, with 10 bases in the middle. The germline gives CDR1 SEHNR, CDR2 FQNEAQ (reference sequence). CDR3 sequence: CASSLAVNVDTQYF. CDR3 coding DNA: TGTGCCAGCAGCTTAGCGGTAAATGTGGATACGCAGTATTTT.

The rearrangement links TRBV19 to TRBJ2-7; 7 bases line up with TRBD1. Trimming at V came to 4 bases and at J to 0 bases, leaving 3 bases not matched to a gene. CDR1 and CDR2 (germline): LNHDA, SQIVND (reference sequence). The CDR3 sequence is 14 residues long. CDR3 sequence: CASSTRDSSYEQYF. The CDR3 DNA reads TGTGCCAGTAGTACCCGGGACAGCTCCTACGAGCAGTACTTC.

As to this clone: Other nucleotide sequences from this sample produce the same CDR3. The chain combines TRBV5-1 with TRBJ2-7, with TRBD1 matching over 9 bases. This CDR3 region has 15 residues. J was trimmed by 2 bases and V by 2 bases; bases with no gene match: 5. Germline V gene sequence: CDR1 SGHRS, CDR2 YFSETQ. Here the CDR3 DNA reads TGCGCCAGCAGCTTAGTAGGGACAGGGACCTACGAGCAGTACTTC. It yields the protein CASSLVGTGTYEQYF. Full variable domain (missing parts from reference TRBV5-1 and TRBJ2-7): KAGVTQTPRYLIKTRGQQVTLSCSPISGHRSVSWYQQTPGQGLQFLFEYFSETQRNKGNFPGRFSGRQFSNSRSEMNVSTLELGDSALYLCASSLVGTGTYEQYFGPGTRLTVT.

This clone was detected only once. Other nucleotide sequences from this sample produce the same CDR3. The CDR3 loop is CASSFSGSTDTQYF. The CDR3 DNA reads as TGTGCCAGCAGCTTTAGCGGGAGTACAGATACGCAGTATTTT. The gene calls are TRBV11-2 and TRBJ2-3, with 9 bases lining up with TRBD2. CDR3 size: 14 residues. V lost 3 bases, J lost 3 bases, and 1 base stayed unmatched. Germline values: CDR1 SGHAT, CDR2 FQNNGV.

The chain recombines TRBV7-9 with TRBJ2-2; D gene ambiguous. V was clipped by 1 base and J by 1 base, with 7 bases between them. Germline CDR1 is SEHNR and CDR2 is FQNEAQ (reference sequence). CDR3 length: 15 amino acids. The CDR3 is CASSLGLRNTGELFF. The CDR3 DNA sequence: TGTGCCAGCAGCTTAGGTTTACGGAACACCGGGGAGCTGTTTTTT.

This chain joins TRBV29-1 and TRBJ2-4, with 10 bases aligning to TRBD2. The CDR3 spans 14 residues. From germline, CDR1 is SQVTM and CDR2 ANQGSEA. The junction had 6 bases not matched to a gene; V was cut back by 5 bases and J by 5 bases. CDR3 region: CSVSGTSVENIQYF. DNA of the CDR3: TGCAGCGTTTCCGGGACTAGCGTGGAAAACATTCAGTACTTC.

The chain recombines TRBV4-3 with TRBJ2-1; TRBD1 agrees at 8 bases. Germline-derived CDR1 and CDR2 are LGHNA and YSLEER. The CDR3 loop spans 18 amino acids. V dropped 1 base and J dropped 3; count of bases not matched to a gene: 11. This chain's CDR3 is CASSQAQGALVFYNEQFF. DNA of the CDR3: TGCGCCAGCAGCCAAGCCCAGGGGGCTTTGGTTTTCTACAATGAGCAGTTCTTC.

The V gene is TRBV28, the J gene TRBJ2-3, with TRBD2 identical over 12 bases. The CDR3 contains 15 residues. The germline V gene encodes CDR1 MDHEN and CDR2 SYDVKM. V lost 6 bases and J lost 5; bases outside the gene matches: 6. The CDR3 reads CASSPPSGRVDTQYF. The CDR3 DNA reads TGTGCCAGCAGCCCTCCTAGCGGGAGGGTAGATACGCAGTATTTT.

The rearrangement uses TRBV2 and TRBJ1-2, with TRBD1 identical over 7 bases. After removal of 2 bases from V and 5 bases from J, the junction contained 5 bases not matched to a gene. CDR3 length: 14 amino acids. Germline V lookup: CDR1 SNHLY, CDR2 FYNNEI. The chain's CDR3 is CASSERDSGYGYTF. CDR3 in DNA: TGTGCCAGCAGTGAAAGGGACAGCGGGTATGGCTACACCTTC.

The rearrangement uses TRBV5-4 and TRBJ2-1, with 11 bases that match TRBD2. Unmatched junction bases numbered 6, after V lost 5 bases and J lost 8 bases. Germline values: CDR1 SGHNT, CDR2 YYREEE (reference sequence). CDR3 length: 14 amino acids. The CDR3 DNA reads as TGTGCCAGCAGGAAGACTAGCGGGATTTATGAGCAGTTCTTC. Translating it yields CASRKTSGIYEQFF.

The chain recombines TRBV2 with TRBJ2-3; perhaps TRBD2 as D (6 bases). V lost 6 bases and J 10 bases, leaving 20 bases between the germline ends. The germline V gene has CDR1 SNHLY and CDR2 FYNNEI. This CDR3 spans 14 amino acids. CDR3 loop: CASSGQGIRGSQYF. The CDR3 DNA sequence: TGTGCCAGCAGCGGGCAGGGAATACGGGGGTCGCAGTATTTT.

This clone appeared once. The chain carries TRBV10-3 and TRBJ2-7; a weak D match, TRBD2 (5 bases). The CDR3 covers 15 residues. Germline CDR1 ENHRY, CDR2 SYGVKD. Trimming took off 0 bases at V and 6 bases at J, with 15 bases between the two ends. Written as DNA, the CDR3 is TGTGCCATCAGTGAGTCGGGTCGCGGTGAGGGCGAGCAGTACTTC. This codes for CAISESGRGEGEQYF.

The V call is TRBV5-1, the J call TRBJ1-3; D is uncertain. The CDR3 spans 16 residues. Trimming pared 4 bases from V and 0 bases from J, leaving 14 bases between. CDR1 and CDR2 from the germline V gene are SGHRS and YFSETQ. CDR3 region: CASSPEILRSGNTIYF. The DNA of the CDR3 is TGCGCCAGCAGCCCAGAGATACTCCGCTCTGGAAACACCATATATTTT.

The chain recombines TRBV19 with TRBJ2-1, with 8 positions matching TRBD1. V lost 6 bases to trimming and J lost 6 bases; unmatched junction nucleotides: 10. This CDR3 comprises 15 residues. Looked up from germline, CDR1 is LNHDA and CDR2 is SQIVND (reference sequence). The chain's CDR3 is CASSDDRGIGNEQFF. CDR3 DNA sequence: TGTGCCAGTAGCGATGACAGGGGAATAGGCAATGAGCAGTTCTTC.

This chain joins TRBV7-9 and TRBJ2-4; 9 bases map to TRBD2. Germline trimming cut 3 bases from V and 6 bases from J; bases unmatched to any gene: 3. In germline, CDR1 is SEHNR, CDR2 FQNEAQ (reference sequence). The CDR3 covers 14 residues. The CDR3 nucleotides read TGTGCCAGCAGCTTCGCGGGAGGGTCAAACATTCAGTACTTC. This gives the protein CASSFAGGSNIQYF.

V gene TRBV7-8 combines with J gene TRBJ1-5, with TRBD1 matching 7 bases. The CDR3 is 17 amino acids. CDR1 is SGHVS, CDR2 FQNEAQ, per germline. Trimming took 6 bases from V and 7 from J; bases not matched to a gene: 18. CDR3 in DNA: TGTGCCAGCAGTTCCGGGACAGAGAGCCCCCTTGGCCAGCCCCAGCATTTT. Translation gives CASSSGTESPLGQPQHF.

A single count supports this clone. The chain carries TRBV9 and TRBJ2-1; a possible D gene is TRBD2 (7 bases). The length of the CDR3 is 15 residues. The germline CDR1 and CDR2 sequences are SGDLS and YYNGEE. With 1 base removed from V and 4 bases from J, the gap between germline ends came to 12 bases. DNA for the CDR3: TGTGCCAGCAGCGTACAGGGAGGGGGGTACAATGAGCAGTTCTTC. Translated: CASSVQGGGYNEQFF. The full variable domain, with the rest looked up from reference TRBV9 and TRBJ2-1, is DSGVTQTPKHLITATGQRVTLRCSPRSGDLSVYWYQQSLDQGLQFLIQYYNGEERAKGNILERFSAQQFPDLHSELNLSSLELGDSALYFCASSVQGGGYNEQFFGPGTRLTVL.

The genes are TRBV29-1 and TRBJ1-1, with D perhaps matching TRBD1 (5 bases). CDR3 length: 10 amino acids. Per germline, CDR1 SQVTM and CDR2 ANQGSEA. Trimming took off 5 bases at V and 13 bases at J, with 14 bases between the two ends. The CDR3 reads CSVRSGADFF. CDR3 DNA: TGCAGCGTTCGTTCCGGGGCAGATTTCTTT.

The chain uses TRBV11-2 and TRBJ2-2; TRBD2 aligns across 7 bases. The CDR3 contains 17 residues. Germline-derived CDR1 and CDR2 are SGHAT and FQNNGV. V gave up 8 bases and J gave up 7 bases; unmatched junction bases: 19. DNA for the CDR3: TGTGCCAGCGTTTTCGGGGGGACGGGACGTTTAGTCGGGGAGCTGTTTTTT. Translated, it gives CASVFGGTGRLVGELFF.

The chain recombines TRBV10-3 with TRBJ1-4; D is unresolved. The germline V and J ends were trimmed by 0 bases and 5 bases, with 10 bases remaining between them. The CDR3 spans 15 residues. Germline values: CDR1 ENHRY, CDR2 SYGVKD. CDR3 sequence: CAISESGRRNEKLFF. The DNA of the CDR3 is TGTGCCATCAGTGAGTCAGGCAGACGAAATGAAAAACTGTTTTTT.

This chain joins TRBV6-5 and TRBJ2-7, with D perhaps matching TRBD1 (5 bases). This CDR3 is built from 13 residues. The V gene's germline CDR1 is MNHEY and CDR2 SVGAGI. The ends were cut back, 9 bases at V and 0 bases at J, with 12 bases in the middle. The CDR3 region is CASQGRSSYEQYF. For the CDR3, the DNA is TGTGCCAGTCAGGGAAGGAGCTCCTACGAGCAGTACTTC.

The V call is TRBV7-7, the J call TRBJ2-3, with TRBD2 matching 8 bases. The ends lost 0 bases at V and 6 bases at J; junction bases unmatched: 5. This CDR3 region has 15 residues. Per the germline V gene, CDR1 is SSHAT and CDR2 is FNYEAQ (reference sequence). The CDR3, as DNA: TGTGCCAGCAGCTTAGCGGGGACTAGTTCGGATACGCAGTATTTT. This codes for CASSLAGTSSDTQYF.

The chain has TRBV6-5 and TRBJ2-5, with D tentatively TRBD1 or TRBD2 (5 bases each). Trimming removed 6 bases from V and 5 bases from J, with 16 bases in between. CDR1 is MNHEY and CDR2 is SVGAGI in the germline V gene. There are 14 residues in the CDR3. Here the CDR3 DNA reads TGTGCCAGCAGCGGGACGGCGAAAGGGGAGACCCAGTACTTC. Its protein product is CASSGTAKGETQYF.

This chain connects TRBV11-2 to TRBJ2-5; TRBD2 matches 10 bases. The J segment lost 4 bases and the V segment lost 5 bases, leaving 4 bases of the junction unmatched. Germline V gene data show CDR1 as SGHAT and CDR2 as FQNNGV. CDR3 length equals 14 residues. The CDR3 DNA is TGTGCCAGCAGCCTCAGCGGGGGGGTAGAGACCCAGTACTTC. It translates to CASSLSGGVETQYF.

The chain has TRBV5-6 and TRBJ2-7; possibly TRBD2 for D (5 bases). The length of the CDR3 is 16 residues. V lost 1 base to trimming and J lost 3 bases, with 17 bases between them. Germline V gene sequence: CDR1 SGHDT, CDR2 YYEEEE. CDR3 residues: CASSLIFFPEGYEQYF. Written as DNA, the CDR3 is TGTGCCAGCAGCTTGATTTTCTTTCCCGAGGGCTACGAGCAGTACTTC. Full variable domain (outside the CDR3, taken from reference TRBV5-6 and TRBJ2-7): DAGVTQSPTHLIKTRGQQVTLRCSPKSGHDTVSWYQQALGQGPQFIFQYYEEEERQRGNFPDRFSGHQFPNYSSELNVNALLLGDSALYLCASSLIFFPEGYEQYFGPGTRLTVT.

The CDR3 nucleotides read TGTGCCAGCAACATCATCGGGCGGCAGGTCGACGAGCAGTACTTC. Residues: CASNIIGRQVDEQYF. V usage is TRBV5-4 and J usage is TRBJ2-7; D uncertain. V shed 6 bases and J shed 5 bases, with 21 bases lying between them. Germline V gene data show CDR1 as SGHNT and CDR2 as YYREEE (reference sequence). The CDR3 has 15 amino acids.

The chain joins TRBV14 to TRBJ2-7; 8 bases are shared with TRBD2. CDR1 is SGHDN and CDR2 is FVKESK in the germline V gene. V trimming: 0 bases; J trimming: 1 base; junction bases outside the gene matches: 11. The CDR3 totals 18 residues. The DNA of the CDR3 is TGTGCCAGCAGCCAAGAAGGGGCCGGAACTAGCGGTTCCTACGAGCAGTACTTC. This encodes CASSQEGAGTSGSYEQYF.